This T cell receptor beta chain derives from a study of control samples from healthy donors and cancer patients. With V trimmed by 3 bases and J by 6 bases, 3 bases remained unmatched. The germline gives CDR1 LGHDT, CDR2 YNNKEL (reference sequence). The CDR3 spans 13 residues. Here immunoSEQ multiplex PCR was the method, and the copy in TCRdb shows in-frame clones only, minus some. The sample shows roughly 130,000 clones, about 88% of them seen only once. The clonotype originates from a man aged 45 to 65 in good health. The rearrangement uses TRBV3-1 (or the pseudogene TRBV3-2) and TRBJ1-2, with 8 positions matching TRBD1. The sample consisted of blood. The CDR3: CASSQDRAHGYTF. CDR3 nucleotides: TGTGCCAGCAGCCAGGACAGGGCCCATGGCTACACCTTC.